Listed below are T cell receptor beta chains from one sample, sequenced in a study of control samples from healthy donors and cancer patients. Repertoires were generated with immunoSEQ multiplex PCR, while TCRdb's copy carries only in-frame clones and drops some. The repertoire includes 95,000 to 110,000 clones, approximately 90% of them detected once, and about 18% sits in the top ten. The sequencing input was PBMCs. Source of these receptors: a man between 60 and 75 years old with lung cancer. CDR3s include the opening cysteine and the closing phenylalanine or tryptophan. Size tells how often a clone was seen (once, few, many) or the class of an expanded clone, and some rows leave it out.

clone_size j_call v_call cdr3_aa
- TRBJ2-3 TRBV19 CASRGTSGGRSTDTQYF
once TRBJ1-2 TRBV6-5 CASSYGAETLDGYTF
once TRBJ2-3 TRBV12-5 CASGLLPSGGAGDTQYF
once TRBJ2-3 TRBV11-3 CASNLRGGAQDTQYF
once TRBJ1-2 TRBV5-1 CASSLATGQGNGYTF
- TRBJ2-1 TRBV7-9 CASSRDFTERSYNEQFF
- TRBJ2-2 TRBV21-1 CASSNETGTRGELFF
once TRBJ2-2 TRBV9 CASSEDRGNTGELFF
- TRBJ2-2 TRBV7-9 CASSSLNTGELFF
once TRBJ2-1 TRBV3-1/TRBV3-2 CASRGRDPSSGLESLGQFF
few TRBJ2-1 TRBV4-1 CATTQRGGDSYNEQFF
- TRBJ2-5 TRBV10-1 CASSQVHGGQETQYF
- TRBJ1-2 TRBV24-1 CATSDLDGYTF
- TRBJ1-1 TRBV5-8 CASSLFLGNLNTEAFF
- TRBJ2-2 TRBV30 CAWRLQVSNTGELFF
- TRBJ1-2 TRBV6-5 CASSYSSDGYTF
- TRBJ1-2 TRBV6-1 CASSEGTGQGRNGYTF
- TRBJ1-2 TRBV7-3 CASSLKGVDYGYTF
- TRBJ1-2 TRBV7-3 CASSLDSYGYTF
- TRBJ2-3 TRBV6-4 CASSASGSADTQYF
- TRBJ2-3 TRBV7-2 CASSLYRGASTDTQYF
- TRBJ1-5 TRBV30 CAWSGGSNNQPQHF
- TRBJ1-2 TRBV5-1 CASSLEAGARRGYTF
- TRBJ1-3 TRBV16 CASSADRSSGNTIYF
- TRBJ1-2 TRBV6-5 CASSWGTGDYGYTF
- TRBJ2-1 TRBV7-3 CASSLTGTGVFNEQFF
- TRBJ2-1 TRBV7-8 CASSLKSASGEYNEQFF
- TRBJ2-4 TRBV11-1 CASSTDWAKNIQYF
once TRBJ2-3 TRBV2 CASSVRGQADTQYF
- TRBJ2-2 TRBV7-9 CASRGTANTGELFF
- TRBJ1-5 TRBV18 CASSPSPGLLSNQPQHF